A single sample is the source of the 9 T cell receptor beta chains below, sequenced in a study of T cell responses to AZD1222 COVID-19 vaccine. Using immunoSEQ multiplex PCR, the repertoire was profiled, and TCRdb retains in-frame clones only, with some absent. The repertoire has about 160,000 clones, 92% of them found once; the top ten carry approximately 3.5%. The specimen comprised peripheral blood, sampled 28 days after the second AZD1222 dose. The receptors were gathered from an adult who received the AZD1222 COVID-19 vaccine.

The chain couples TRBV27 to TRBJ2-2; D gene uncertain. The length of the CDR3 is 15 residues. Germline CDR1 reads MNHEY; CDR2 reads SMNVEV (reference sequence). V lost 7 bases to trimming and J lost 7 bases, with 19 bases between them. DNA for the CDR3: TGTGCCAGCACCCAATCCGGGTCCGTGGGCGGGGAGCTGTTTTTT. Translated, it gives CASTQSGSVGGELFF.

The genes are TRBV4-3 and TRBJ1-4; D may be TRBD1 (5 bases). The CDR3 is 16 amino acids. V lost 0 bases, J lost 8 bases, and 16 bases lay in between. Germline-derived CDR1 and CDR2 are LGHNA and YSLEER. CDR3 coding DNA: TGCGCCAGCAGCCAAGATCTGGAGGGGTTTATGGAAAAACTGTTTTTT. Its translation: CASSQDLEGFMEKLFF.

The CDR3 loop is CAWSLARSAEAFF. CDR3 sequence (DNA): TGTGCCTGGAGTCTCGCCCGGTCCGCTGAAGCTTTCTTT. The chain combines TRBV30 with TRBJ1-1; unclear D gene. The V and J ends lost 2 bases and 6 bases respectively, with 13 bases between them. CDR3 size: 13 residues. CDR1 is GTSNPN, CDR2 SVGIG, per germline (reference sequence).

This chain links TRBV11-2 with TRBJ2-5, with D hard to call. This CDR3 region has 12 residues. V was clipped by 1 base and J by 11 bases, with 11 bases between them. Germline lookup yields CDR1 SGHAT and CDR2 FQNNGV. The DNA of the CDR3 is TGTGCCAGCAGCTTAGGGCCCCCGGAGCAGTACTTC. Translated, it gives CASSLGPPEQYF.

This clone was found a few times. V gene TRBV9 combines with J gene TRBJ2-7, with D possibly TRBD2 on 5 matching bases. V lost 0 bases and J lost 0, with 10 bases in between. Germline V gene sequence: CDR1 SGDLS, CDR2 YYNGEE. This CDR3 is built from 15 residues. The DNA for the CDR3 is TGTGCCAGCAGCGTAGAGGGTAGCGTCTCCTACGAGCAGTACTTC. Amino acids: CASSVEGSVSYEQYF. Filled out from reference TRBV9 and TRBJ2-7, the complete variable domain reads DSGVTQTPKHLITATGQRVTLRCSPRSGDLSVYWYQQSLDQGLQFLIQYYNGEERAKGNILERFSAQQFPDLHSELNLSSLELGDSALYFCASSVEGSVSYEQYFGPGTRLTVT.

The chain links TRBV2 to TRBJ1-2; D perhaps matches TRBD1 (5 bases). This CDR3 is 15 amino acids long. Looked up from germline, CDR1 is SNHLY and CDR2 is FYNNEI. V gave up 1 base and J gave up 4 bases, with 13 bases separating them. As DNA, the CDR3 is TGTGCCAGCAGTGAAGGCGGGGGTTTATTCTATGGCTACACCTTC. This codes for CASSEGGGLFYGYTF.

The chain combines TRBV6-2 or TRBV6-3 with TRBJ1-5; D is unresolved. The germline V gene has CDR1 MNHEY and CDR2 SVGEGT. Trimming took off 2 bases at V and 1 base at J, with 9 bases between the two ends. This CDR3 region has 15 residues. CDR3 bases: TGTGCCAGCAGTTACCGCCGGGTGAGCAATCAGCCCCAGCATTTT. Its translation is CASSYRRVSNQPQHF.

The chain employs TRBV4-3 and TRBJ1-6; D gene ambiguous. With 0 bases removed from V and 16 bases from J, the gap between germline ends came to 16 bases. Germline values: CDR1 LGHNA, CDR2 YSLEER. The CDR3 has 14 residues. This chain's CDR3 is CASSQDRIVNTLHF. The CDR3 DNA reads as TGCGCCAGCAGCCAAGATAGAATTGTGAACACTCTCCACTTT.

In its sample, this clone was seen once. The chain employs TRBV7-2 and TRBJ2-7; 8 nucleotides align to TRBD2. After removal of 5 bases from V and 7 bases from J, the junction contained 13 bases not matched to a gene. Per the germline V gene, CDR1 is SGHTA and CDR2 is FQGNSA. The CDR3 runs 15 residues. CDR3 nucleotide sequence: TGTGCCAGCAGCACACTAGCGGTAACACTACGAGAGCAGTACTTC. Amino acids: CASSTLAVTLREQYF.